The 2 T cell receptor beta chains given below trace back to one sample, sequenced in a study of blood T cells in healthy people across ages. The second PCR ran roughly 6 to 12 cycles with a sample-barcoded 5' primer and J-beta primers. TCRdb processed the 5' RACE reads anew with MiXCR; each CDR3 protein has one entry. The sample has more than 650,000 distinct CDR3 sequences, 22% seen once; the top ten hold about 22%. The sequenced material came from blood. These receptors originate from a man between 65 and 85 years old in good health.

CDR3 region: CASSPIGSGRSQETQYF. CDR3 bases: TGTGCCAGCAGCCCGATTGGTAGCGGGCGCTCACAAGAGACCCAGTACTTC. This chain uses TRBV12-3 or TRBV12-4 with TRBJ2-5, with 7 bases that match TRBD2. Germline trimming cut 6 bases from V and 2 bases from J; bases unmatched to any gene: 15. The CDR3 contains 17 residues.

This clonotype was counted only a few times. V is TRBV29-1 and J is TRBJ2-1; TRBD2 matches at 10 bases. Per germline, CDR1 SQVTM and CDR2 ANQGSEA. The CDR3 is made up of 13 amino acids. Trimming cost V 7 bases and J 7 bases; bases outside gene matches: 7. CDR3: CSAPLAGLNEQFF. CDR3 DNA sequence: TGCAGCGCCCCACTAGCGGGATTGAATGAGCAGTTCTTC.